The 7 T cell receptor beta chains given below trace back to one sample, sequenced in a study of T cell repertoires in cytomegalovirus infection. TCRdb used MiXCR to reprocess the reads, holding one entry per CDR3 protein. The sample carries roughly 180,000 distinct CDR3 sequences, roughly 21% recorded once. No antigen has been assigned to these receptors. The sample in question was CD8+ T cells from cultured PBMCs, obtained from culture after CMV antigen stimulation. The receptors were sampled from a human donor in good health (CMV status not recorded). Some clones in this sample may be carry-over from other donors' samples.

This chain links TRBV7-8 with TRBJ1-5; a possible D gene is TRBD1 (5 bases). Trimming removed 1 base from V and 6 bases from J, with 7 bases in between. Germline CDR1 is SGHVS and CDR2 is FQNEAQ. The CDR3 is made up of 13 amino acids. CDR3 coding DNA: TGTGCCAGCAGCTTAGTGGGGGTTCAGCCCCAGCATTTT. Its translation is CASSLVGVQPQHF. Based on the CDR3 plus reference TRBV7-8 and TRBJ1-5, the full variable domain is GAGVSQSPRYKVAKRGQDVALRCDPISGHVSLFWYQQALGQGPEFLTYFQNEAQLDKSGLPSDRFFAERPEGSVSTLKIQRTQQEDSAVYLCASSLVGVQPQHFGDGTRLSIL.

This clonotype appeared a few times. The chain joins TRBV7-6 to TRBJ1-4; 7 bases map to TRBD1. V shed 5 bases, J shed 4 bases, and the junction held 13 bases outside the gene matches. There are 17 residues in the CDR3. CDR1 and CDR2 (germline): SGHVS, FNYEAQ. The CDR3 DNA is TGTGCCAGCAGCACCCGCACCCGTACAGGGGTTAATGAAAAACTGTTTTTT. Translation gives CASSTRTRTGVNEKLFF. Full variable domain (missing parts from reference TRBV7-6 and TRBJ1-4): GAGVSQSPRYKVTKRGQDVALRCDPISGHVSLYWYRQALGQGPEFLTYFNYEAQQDKSGLPNDRFSAERPEGSISTLTIQRTEQRDSAMYRCASSTRTRTGVNEKLFFGSGTQLSVL.

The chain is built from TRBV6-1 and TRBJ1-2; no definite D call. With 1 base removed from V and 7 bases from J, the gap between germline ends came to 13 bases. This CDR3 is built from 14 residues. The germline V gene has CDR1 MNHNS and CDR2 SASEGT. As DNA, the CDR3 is TGTGCCAGCAGTGAAGAGCACGCGCTCGGTGGCTACACCTTC. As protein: CASSEEHALGGYTF.

The CDR3 nucleotides are TGTGCCAGACTAGCGGGGAACAGCAATGAGCAGTTCTTC. The encoded protein is CARLAGNSNEQFF. This chain uses TRBV2 with TRBJ2-1; 10 nucleotides align to TRBD2. The CDR3 totals 13 residues. The junction had 5 bases not matched to a gene; V was cut back by 9 bases and J by 6 bases. CDR1 and CDR2 (germline): SNHLY, FYNNEI. Together with reference TRBV2 and TRBJ2-1, the CDR3 gives the full variable domain: EPEVTQTPSHQVTQMGQEVILRCVPISNHLYFYWYRQILGQKVEFLVSFYNNEISEKSEIFDDQFSVERPDGSNFTLKIRSTKLEDSAMYFCARLAGNSNEQFFGPGTRLTVL.

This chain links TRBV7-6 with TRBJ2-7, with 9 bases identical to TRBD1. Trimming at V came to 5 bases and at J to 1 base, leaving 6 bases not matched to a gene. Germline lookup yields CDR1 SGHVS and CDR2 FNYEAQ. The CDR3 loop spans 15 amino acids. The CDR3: CASSPSGQGSYEQYF. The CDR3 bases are TGTGCCAGCAGCCCCTCGGGACAGGGTTCCTACGAGCAGTACTTC.

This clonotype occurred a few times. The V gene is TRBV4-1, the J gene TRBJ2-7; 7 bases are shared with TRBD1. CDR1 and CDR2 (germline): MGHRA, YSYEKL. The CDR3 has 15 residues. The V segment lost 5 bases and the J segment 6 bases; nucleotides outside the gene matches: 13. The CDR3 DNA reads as TGCGCCAGCAGCGAACGACAGGGAGAAACCAGCGAGCAGTACTTC. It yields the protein CASSERQGETSEQYF.

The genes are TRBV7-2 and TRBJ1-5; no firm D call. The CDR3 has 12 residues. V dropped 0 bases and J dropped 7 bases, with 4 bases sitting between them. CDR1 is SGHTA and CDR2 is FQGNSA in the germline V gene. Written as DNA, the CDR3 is TGTGCCAGCAGCTTAGCGCGCCAGCCCCAGCATTTT. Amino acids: CASSLARQPQHF.